This TCR beta chain was recorded in a study of blood T cell repertoires in COVID-19. Looking at the study overall: Sample material is recorded as cDNA or gDNA derived from T cells, B-cell-depleted T cells, or PBMCs.

TCRdb's copy holds only in-frame clones and misses some; the assay was immunoSEQ multiplex PCR. The sample lists 150,000 to 200,000 clones, roughly 82% seen once, with around 8% in the top ten. The CDR3 length is 14 residues. Trimming pared 4 bases from V and 4 bases from J, leaving 11 bases between. Germline-derived CDR1 and CDR2 are SGHNT and YENEEA. The V call is TRBV11-3, the J call TRBJ2-1; TRBD2 is a possible D gene (5 bases). Sequencing was carried out using peripheral blood. The source of this sequence is a woman in her sixties with COVID-19, enrolled during active disease. The CDR3 sequence: CASSSDGVYNEQFF. The CDR3 bases are TGTGCCAGCAGCTCGGACGGGGTTTACAATGAGCAGTTCTTC.